The 4 T cell receptor beta chains listed next were all sequenced from one sample in a study of cytomegalovirus exposure and HLA in healthy donors. Use of 60 Vbeta and 13 Jbeta primers characterized the PCR. The table came from immunoSEQ multiplex PCR; TCRdb's copy has only in-frame clones and leaves some out. The sample consists of 150,000 to 200,000 clones, about four fifths of them appearing once. Sequenced input: PBMCs. The origin of the receptors is a man aged 35 to 55 in good health and CMV-seropositive.

This chain links TRBV15 with TRBJ2-1, with 11 bases fitting TRBD2. The J segment lost 3 bases and the V segment lost 2 bases, leaving 6 bases of the junction unmatched. CDR3 length equals 17 residues. Germline V gene data show CDR1 as LNHNV and CDR2 as YYDKDF (reference sequence). The CDR3: CATSRSMTSGVYNEQFF. The CDR3 nucleotides read TGTGCCACCAGCAGATCGATGACTAGCGGGGTCTACAATGAGCAGTTCTTC.

The gene calls are TRBV7-8 and TRBJ1-6; D remains ambiguous. V lost 5 bases and J 8 bases, leaving 10 bases between the germline ends. The CDR3 covers 13 residues. Germline V gene data show CDR1 as SGHVS and CDR2 as FQNEAQ. DNA of the CDR3: TGTGCCAGCAGCCCCCGGGGAGATTCACCCCTCCACTTT. Residues: CASSPRGDSPLHF.

In this sample, this clone turned up a few times. The chain uses TRBV7-9 and TRBJ1-6, with 10 bases lining up with TRBD1. V gave up 5 bases and J gave up 6 bases; unmatched junction bases: 7. The CDR3 has 16 amino acids. Looked up from germline, CDR1 is SEHNR and CDR2 is FQNEAQ (reference sequence). The CDR3 DNA follows: TGTGCCAGCAGCCCGACGACAGGGGGCCTTAATTCACCCCTCCACTTT. It is translated as CASSPTTGGLNSPLHF.

CDR3 nucleotides: TGTGCCAGCAGTGATTCAGCGGGGGCCTACGAGCAGTACTTC. It codes for CASSDSAGAYEQYF. The chain recombines TRBV2 with TRBJ2-7, with TRBD2 matching 8 bases. CDR1 is SNHLY, CDR2 FYNNEI, per germline. CDR3 size: 14 residues. V lost 3 bases and J lost 2; bases outside the gene matches: 3.